Detailed here is one T cell receptor beta chain. Antigen specificity is unknown. The repertoire was sequenced with immunoSEQ multiplex PCR; TCRdb's copy has only in-frame clones and lacks some. Among fewer than 90,000 clones listed, about 85% were seen once. This record belongs to a study of OX40 agonist ivuxolimab in advanced cancers. Study results and caveats: Expanded peripheral T cell antigen specificity was not determined.

The sample was CD4+ or CD8+ T cells sorted from blood, taken in a trial of the OX40 agonist ivuxolimab. The TCR comes from an adult with an advanced solid tumor such as melanoma, head and neck, liver or kidney cancer.

The chain's CDR3 is CASSRRERGYTF. The CDR3 coding sequence is TGTGCCAGTAGTCGGAGGGAAAGGGGCTACACCTTC. The chain carries TRBV19 and TRBJ1-2; no clear D gene. CDR3 length: 12 amino acids. V was clipped by 5 bases and J by 8 bases, with 12 bases between them. Germline assignment: CDR1 LNHDA and CDR2 SQIVND (reference sequence). Full variable domain (remainder filled in from reference TRBV19 and TRBJ1-2): DGGITQSPKYLFRKEGQNVTLSCEQNLNHDAMYWYRQDPGQGLRLIYYSQIVNDFQKGDIAEGYSVSREKKESFPLTVTSAQKNPTAFYLCASSRRERGYTFGSGTRLTVV.